A selection of T cell receptor beta chains follows, all from one sample in a study of cytomegalovirus exposure and HLA in healthy donors. TCRdb's copy holds only in-frame clones and misses some; the assay was immunoSEQ multiplex PCR. Seen here are about 140,000 clones, 70% to 85% observed once, and the top ten hold around 4.5%. The sequenced material came from PBMCs. These receptor sequences come from a middle-aged man in good health and CMV-seropositive. The CDR3 runs from the conserved cysteine through the conserved F or W. Each record gives: V gene, D gene, clone size, J gene, CDR3 DNA, CDR3 protein. A D gene is named only where the DNA matches it firmly. The size entry is marked missing in some rows and otherwise reads once, few, many or a size class.

V gene: TRBV6-5
D gene: TRBD1
clone size: NA
J gene: TRBJ1-3
CDR3 DNA: TGTGCCAGCAGCCCAACAGGGGTTGCTGGAAACACCATATATTTT
CDR3 protein: CASSPTGVAGNTIYF

V gene: TRBV19
D gene: TRBD1
clone size: NA
J gene: TRBJ2-7
CDR3 DNA: TGTGCCAGTAGTATAGGCAGGGGGTTCTACGAGCAGTACTTC
CDR3 protein: CASSIGRGFYEQYF

V gene: TRBV14
D gene: TRBD1
clone size: NA
J gene: TRBJ1-1
CDR3 DNA: TGTGCCAGCAGCCAATTTCGCTGGACAGGGAGAACTGAAGCTTTCTTT
CDR3 protein: CASSQFRWTGRTEAFF

V gene: TRBV7-9
D gene: TRBD1
clone size: NA
J gene: TRBJ1-2
CDR3 DNA: TGTTCCAGCAGCTCACTACGGACAGGGTCGTGGTATGGCTACACCTTC
CDR3 protein: CSSSSLRTGSWYGYTF

V gene: TRBV7-8
D gene: NA
clone size: NA
J gene: TRBJ2-7
CDR3 DNA: TGTGCCAGCAGCTATAACCCCTCTGACAGAAGCTCCTACGAGCAGTACTTC
CDR3 protein: CASSYNPSDRSSYEQYF

V gene: TRBV13
D gene: NA
clone size: few
J gene: TRBJ1-4
CDR3 DNA: TGTGCCAGCAGCACTCGACAGGCGAGGGGGGAAAAACTGTTTTTT
CDR3 protein: CASSTRQARGEKLFF

V gene: TRBV7-6
D gene: TRBD2
clone size: NA
J gene: TRBJ2-2
CDR3 DNA: TGTGCCAGCAGCTTGATGGTAGCGGGAGGTGGGGAGCTGTTTTTT
CDR3 protein: CASSLMVAGGGELFF

V gene: TRBV5-6
D gene: NA
clone size: once
J gene: TRBJ2-1
CDR3 DNA: TGTGCCAGCAGCGGAGGGGGGGATAGCGGTTACTACAATGAGCAGTTCTTC
CDR3 protein: CASSGGGDSGYYNEQFF

V gene: TRBV5-6
D gene: NA
clone size: NA
J gene: TRBJ1-5
CDR3 DNA: TGTGCCAGCAGCACTGGACGAGGAGGGCAGCCCCAGCATTTT
CDR3 protein: CASSTGRGGQPQHF

V gene: TRBV30
D gene: TRBD2
clone size: NA
J gene: TRBJ2-2
CDR3 DNA: TGTGCCTGGAGTACCCCTAGCGGGGAGAACACCGGGGAGCTGTTTTTT
CDR3 protein: CAWSTPSGENTGELFF

V gene: TRBV6-1
D gene: TRBD1
clone size: NA
J gene: TRBJ2-7
CDR3 DNA: TGTGCCAGCAGTCCCCGACAGGGGATAGGTCCCGAGCAGTACTTC
CDR3 protein: CASSPRQGIGPEQYF

V gene: TRBV19
D gene: NA
clone size: NA
J gene: TRBJ2-7
CDR3 DNA: TGTGCCAGTAGGGACGTTTCTCATGGGGCTCGGAACGAGCAGTACTTC
CDR3 protein: CASRDVSHGARNEQYF

V gene: TRBV5-1
D gene: NA
clone size: NA
J gene: TRBJ2-1
CDR3 DNA: TGCGCCAGCAGCTTGAAGGCAGGTCTCGGCAGTGAGCAGTTCTTC
CDR3 protein: CASSLKAGLGSEQFF

V gene: TRBV7-9
D gene: NA
clone size: NA
J gene: TRBJ2-5
CDR3 DNA: TGTGCCAGCAGCCCCGGACTGGAGACCCAGTACTTC
CDR3 protein: CASSPGLETQYF

V gene: TRBV5-1
D gene: TRBD1
clone size: NA
J gene: TRBJ1-2
CDR3 DNA: TGCGCCAGCAGCCCGACGACAGGGATCTATGGCTACACCTTC
CDR3 protein: CASSPTTGIYGYTF

V gene: TRBV30
D gene: NA
clone size: NA
J gene: TRBJ1-4
CDR3 DNA: TGTGCCCACCTCAGTGCTAATGAAAAACTGTTTTTT
CDR3 protein: CAHLSANEKLFF

V gene: TRBV5-1
D gene: NA
clone size: NA
J gene: TRBJ2-3
CDR3 DNA: TGCGCCAGCAGCATAGTAGTGGGGGGGGCCACAGATACGCAGTATTTT
CDR3 protein: CASSIVVGGATDTQYF

V gene: TRBV2
D gene: NA
clone size: NA
J gene: TRBJ2-3
CDR3 DNA: TGTGCCAGCAGTGAGATATTGGCTAGCGCAGATACGCAGTATTTT
CDR3 protein: CASSEILASADTQYF

V gene: TRBV2
D gene: NA
clone size: NA
J gene: TRBJ2-7
CDR3 DNA: TGTGCCAGCAGTGAATACTACGAGCAGTACTTC
CDR3 protein: CASSEYYEQYF

V gene: TRBV11-3
D gene: TRBD1
clone size: few
J gene: TRBJ2-3
CDR3 DNA: TGTGCCAGCAGCTTACCGGCCGGGACAGGGGGAAGCACAGATACGCAGTATTTT
CDR3 protein: CASSLPAGTGGSTDTQYF

V gene: TRBV5-4
D gene: NA
clone size: NA
J gene: TRBJ1-2
CDR3 DNA: TGTGCCAGCAGCCCGCGGGGGGGGACTGGCTACACCTTC
CDR3 protein: CASSPRGGTGYTF

V gene: TRBV7-9
D gene: TRBD2
clone size: NA
J gene: TRBJ2-2
CDR3 DNA: TGTGCCCTTGGAGCGGGATTAAAGAACACCGGGGAGCTGTTTTTT
CDR3 protein: CALGAGLKNTGELFF

V gene: TRBV19
D gene: NA
clone size: NA
J gene: TRBJ1-2
CDR3 DNA: TGTGCCAGTAACGCGGCTGAGGGCTACACCTTC
CDR3 protein: CASNAAEGYTF

V gene: TRBV12-5
D gene: TRBD1
clone size: NA
J gene: TRBJ1-2
CDR3 DNA: TGTGCTAGTGGTGGGACAGACTATGGCTACACCTTC
CDR3 protein: CASGGTDYGYTF

V gene: TRBV7-9
D gene: NA
clone size: NA
J gene: TRBJ1-2
CDR3 DNA: TGTGCCAGCAGCTTATTACAGGGAACCGGCTACACCTTC
CDR3 protein: CASSLLQGTGYTF

V gene: TRBV7-9
D gene: TRBD1
clone size: NA
J gene: TRBJ2-7
CDR3 DNA: TGTTCCAGCAGCCCGGGACTCGGACAGGGCGATAACGAGCAGTACTTC
CDR3 protein: CSSSPGLGQGDNEQYF

V gene: TRBV30
D gene: TRBD1
clone size: once
J gene: TRBJ2-7
CDR3 DNA: TGTGCCGGCCGTTTGGGACAGGACTACGAGCAGTACTTC
CDR3 protein: CAGRLGQDYEQYF